This T cell receptor (beta chain) is drawn from a study of T-cell reconstitution after alpha-beta-depleted transplantation in children. This clonotype was counted only a few times. Unique molecular identifiers were incorporated during preparation of the TCRbeta library. TCRdb processed the PCR reads anew with MiXCR; each CDR3 protein has one entry. The top ten clones hold approximately 2.3% of a sample with about 500,000 distinct CDR3 sequences, around a third of them seen once. V was pared by 5 bases and J by 1 base, with 14 bases between. This CDR3 is built from 15 residues. Germline-derived CDR1 and CDR2 are MNHEY and SMNVEV (reference sequence).

The genes are TRBV27 and TRBJ1-1; D is unclear. This receptor was identified in a human donor who donated a stem cell graft to a child with aplastic anemia. The sequencing here drew on PBMCs from the stem cell graft donor, taken from the stem cell graft. The CDR3 loop is CASSDPWTGNTEAFF. For the CDR3, the DNA is TGTGCCAGCAGTGATCCGTGGACGGGGAACACTGAAGCTTTCTTT.